This record covers a single T cell receptor (beta chain). TCRdb passed the RT-PCR reads through MiXCR, listing each CDR3 protein once. The data hold hundreds of thousands of distinct CDR3 sequences, with 15% to 18% observed a single time. Germline V gene data show CDR1 as KGHDR and CDR2 as SFDVKD. The V end lost 3 bases, the J end lost 4 bases, and 17 bases lay between the germline ends. The CDR3 length is 16 residues. The data originate from a study of response to subunit inactivated influenza vaccine. This material consisted of PBMCs from blood, taken 11 to 12 days after vaccination. The TCR was taken from a man between 45 and 60 years old who received an inactivated influenza vaccine. The gene calls are TRBV24-1 and TRBJ2-5; maybe TRBD1 (7 bases). The CDR3 sequence: CATSDAVRGQRETQYF. Here the CDR3 DNA reads TGTGCCACCAGTGATGCGGTGCGGGGACAGAGAGAGACCCAGTACTTC.